Given below is one TCR beta chain in context. The data belong to a study of shared clonotypes between healthy human individuals. Overall study context: There were three CD4 naive, three CD4 memory, two CD8 naive and one CD8 memory plates per donor.

As handled by the study authors: Filtering differed, since immunoSEQ gave only junction sequences and no quality scores. TCRdb's table, derived via immunoSEQ multiplex PCR, lists solely in-frame clones and lacks some. From that table come the V and J calls and clone size; the DNA was used to work out D and trimming. The sample lists approximately 340,000 clones; 70% to 75% were seen once. Germline V gives CDR1 MDHEN, CDR2 SYDVKM. V was pared by 5 bases and J by 3 bases, with 8 bases between. This CDR3 contains 13 residues. The sequence was obtained from a man younger than 45 in good health. The material sequenced was memory CD4+ T cells sorted from blood. Sample subset: CD45RA-negative fraction. V usage is TRBV28 and J usage is TRBJ2-1; possible D gene TRBD1, 5 bases. The CDR3 sequence is CASSDSLYNEQFF. The CDR3 nucleotides read TGTGCCAGCAGTGACAGCCTCTACAATGAGCAGTTCTTC.